This T cell receptor (beta chain) was documented in a study of shared clonotypes between healthy human individuals. As for the study in general: The study enrolled a couple of women and three men aged 18 to 49.

Each unsorted PBMC replicate got 300 ng genomic DNA, tens of thousands of genomes. Produced via immunoSEQ multiplex PCR; TCRdb's table is partial and in-frame only. The sample yields fewer than 650,000 clones, around three quarters seen once. Study outcomes and limitations: Investigators expected sequencing depth to affect clonotype sharing among donors.

This clone appeared a few times. What it binds is unknown. The germline CDR1 and CDR2 sequences are MNHEY and SMNVEV (reference sequence). V gave up 7 bases and J gave up 8 bases; unmatched junction bases: 9. There are 15 residues in the CDR3. The chain combines TRBV27 with TRBJ2-3; 13 bases map to TRBD2. The sequence came from a woman in her 40s in good health. Some clones in this sample may be carry-over from other donors' samples. Source material: PBMCs. The CDR3 loop reads CASIELAGGPTTQYF. The DNA for the CDR3 is TGTGCCAGCATTGAACTAGCGGGAGGGCCAACTACGCAGTATTTT.